The 5 T cell receptor beta chains below all came from one sample that was sequenced in a study of T cells in Graves' hyperthyroidism and ophthalmopathy. TCR beta CDR3 sequences were amplified from RNA transcripts. Carried out on the TCR CDR3, a first-round RT-PCR used the HTBI primer set. TCRdb analysed the multiplex PCR reads with MiXCR anew, one entry per CDR3 protein. Of around 700,000 distinct CDR3 sequences in the sample, roughly a sixth were seen once. The sequenced sample was blood. Source of these receptors: a woman between 45 and 60 years old with Graves' hyperthyroidism that later progressed to Graves' ophthalmopathy.

In this sample, this clonotype turned up a few times. This chain joins TRBV7-9 and TRBJ2-7; D is unclear. This CDR3 contains 14 residues. The germline V and J ends were trimmed by 3 bases and 4 bases, with 13 bases remaining between them. Per the germline V gene, CDR1 is SEHNR and CDR2 is FQNEAQ (reference sequence). CDR3 DNA: TGTGCCAGCAGCTTCAACCGGCCGGGTTACGAGCAGTACTTC. As protein: CASSFNRPGYEQYF.

This clonotype has a handful of counts. V gene TRBV3-1 combines with J gene TRBJ2-4; 7 bases are shared with TRBD1. Trimming at V came to 8 bases and at J to 6 bases, leaving 7 bases not matched to a gene. Germline V lookup: CDR1 LGHDT, CDR2 YNNKEL (reference sequence). This CDR3 has 13 amino acids. The CDR3 sequence is CASSSGTVNIQYF. The DNA for the CDR3 is TGTGCCAGCTCGTCCGGGACAGTAAACATTCAGTACTTC.

Comments on this clonotype: One junction end disagrees with the germline gene, perhaps due to a read error. The chain is built from TRBV11-2 and TRBJ1-4; unclear D gene. Per germline, CDR1 SGHAT and CDR2 FQNNGV. There are 15 residues in the CDR3. Here the CDR3 DNA reads TGCGCCAGCAGCCAAGATGTGGGGTGGGATGAAAAACTGTTTTTT. Residues: CASSQDVGWDEKLFF.

Many counts were recorded for this clonotype. The J gene is TRBJ1-1, the V gene TRBV20-1; D is uncertain. Germline assignment: CDR1 DFQATT and CDR2 SNEGSKA (reference sequence). V was pared by 5 bases and J by 8 bases, with 15 bases between. The CDR3 is 12 residues long. This CDR3 reads CSACPREAEAFF. DNA for the CDR3: TGCAGTGCTTGCCCTCGGGAGGCAGAAGCTTTCTTT.

The gene calls are TRBV24-1 and TRBJ1-5; no definite D call. The ends were cut back, 7 bases at V and 1 base at J, with 10 bases in the middle. CDR3 length: 14 residues. Per the germline V gene, CDR1 is KGHDR and CDR2 is SFDVKD. DNA for the CDR3: TGTGCCACCAGAATGTCGGGGAGCAATCAGCCCCAGCATTTT. Translation: CATRMSGSNQPQHF.